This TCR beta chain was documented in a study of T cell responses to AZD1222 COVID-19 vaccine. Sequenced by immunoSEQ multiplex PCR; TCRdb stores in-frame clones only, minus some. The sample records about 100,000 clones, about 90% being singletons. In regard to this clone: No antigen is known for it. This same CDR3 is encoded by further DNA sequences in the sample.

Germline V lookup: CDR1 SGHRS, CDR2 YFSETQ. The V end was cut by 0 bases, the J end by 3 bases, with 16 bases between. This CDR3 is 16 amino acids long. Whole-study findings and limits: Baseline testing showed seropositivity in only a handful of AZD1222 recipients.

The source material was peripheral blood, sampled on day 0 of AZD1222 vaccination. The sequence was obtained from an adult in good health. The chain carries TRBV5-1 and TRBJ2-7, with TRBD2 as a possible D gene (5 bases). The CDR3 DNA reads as TGCGCCAGCAGCTTGGGTCCTCTAGGACTTAACTACGAGCAGTACTTC. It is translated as CASSLGPLGLNYEQYF.